The clone carrying this TCR beta chain was seen a handful of times. Germline-derived CDR1 and CDR2 are DFQATT and SNEGSKA (reference sequence). This CDR3 contains 15 residues. Trimming pared 6 bases from V and 5 bases from J, leaving 19 bases between. This entry comes from a study of T-cell reconstitution after alpha-beta-depleted transplantation in children. Preparation of the TCRbeta library used unique molecular identifiers. TCRdb re-called the PCR reads through MiXCR, storing one row per CDR3 protein. Among hundreds of thousands of distinct CDR3 sequences listed, about 18% were seen once. This clonotype was obtained from a human donor who donated a stem cell graft to a child with acute lymphoblastic leukemia. This chain uses TRBV20-1 with TRBJ1-4, with a weak D call TRBD1 (5 bases). Source: PBMCs from the stem cell graft donor, taken from the stem cell graft. The CDR3 here is CSATGEKLKNEKLFF. The CDR3 DNA reads TGCAGTGCCACAGGAGAAAAGCTAAAGAATGAAAAACTGTTTTTT.